The T cell receptor beta chain described here comes from a study of T cells in Graves' hyperthyroidism and ophthalmopathy. This clonotype was seen at least ten times. The antigen is not known. Findings and caveats of the study: Ophthalmopathy was identified by the model a median roughly 6.5 months ahead of onset.

The PBMCs were taken from around 9 ml of fresh peripheral blood. V dropped 5 bases and J dropped 2; count of bases not matched to a gene: 17. From germline, CDR1 is SGHAT and CDR2 FQDESV (reference sequence). The CDR3 sequence is 20 residues long. The source material, RNA transcripts, was used to amplify TCR beta CDR3 regions. When the TCR CDR3 underwent first-round RT-PCR, the HTBI primer set was used. MiXCR, run by TCRdb on the multiplex PCR reads, gives a single entry per CDR3 protein. The data hold around 300,000 distinct CDR3 sequences, with around 22% observed a single time. The sequence derives from a man aged 25-45 years with Graves' ophthalmopathy. Sample: blood. This chain uses TRBV11-1 with TRBJ2-3; 12 bases map to TRBD1. CDR3 DNA sequence: TGTGCCAGCAGCCCCCGTGCCGGGACAGGGGGCCTACTACCCACAGATACGCAGTATTTT. The encoded protein is CASSPRAGTGGLLPTDTQYF.